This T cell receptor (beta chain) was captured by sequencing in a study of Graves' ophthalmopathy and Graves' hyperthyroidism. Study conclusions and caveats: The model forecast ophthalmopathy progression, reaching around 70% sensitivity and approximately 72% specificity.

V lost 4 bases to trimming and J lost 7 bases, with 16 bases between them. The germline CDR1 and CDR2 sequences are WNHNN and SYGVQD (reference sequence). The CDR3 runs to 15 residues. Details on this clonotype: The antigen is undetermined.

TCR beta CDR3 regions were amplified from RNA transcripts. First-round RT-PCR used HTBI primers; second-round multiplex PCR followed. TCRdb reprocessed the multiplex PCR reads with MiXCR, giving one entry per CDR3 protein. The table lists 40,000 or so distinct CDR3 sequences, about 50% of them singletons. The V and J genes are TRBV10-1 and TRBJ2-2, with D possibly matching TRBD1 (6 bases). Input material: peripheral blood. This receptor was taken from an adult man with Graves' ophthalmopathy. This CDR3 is CASSAYRVRGGELFF. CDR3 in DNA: TGCGCCAGCAGTGCATACAGGGTTCGGGGCGGGGAGCTGTTTTTT.